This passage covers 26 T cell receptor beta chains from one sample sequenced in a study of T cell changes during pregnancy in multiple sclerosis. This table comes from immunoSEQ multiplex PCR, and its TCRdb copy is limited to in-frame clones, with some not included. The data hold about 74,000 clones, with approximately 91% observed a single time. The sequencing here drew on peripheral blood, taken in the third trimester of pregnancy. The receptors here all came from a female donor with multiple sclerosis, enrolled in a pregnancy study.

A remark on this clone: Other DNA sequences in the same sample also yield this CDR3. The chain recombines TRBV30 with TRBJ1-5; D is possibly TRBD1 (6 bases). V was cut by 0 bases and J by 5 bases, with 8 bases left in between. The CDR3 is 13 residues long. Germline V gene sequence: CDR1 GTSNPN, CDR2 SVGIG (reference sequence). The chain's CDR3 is CAWSVQGDQPQHF. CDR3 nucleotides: TGTGCCTGGAGTGTACAGGGAGATCAGCCCCAGCATTTT.

CDR3 DNA: TGTGCCAGCAGCCTACTCCCAACTAATGAAAAACTGTTTTTT. Translated: CASSLLPTNEKLFF. The V and J genes are TRBV2 and TRBJ1-4; the D is unclear. Trimming took off 6 bases at V and 0 bases at J, with 8 bases between the two ends. Germline V CDR1 and CDR2: SNHLY, FYNNEI. The CDR3 has 14 amino acids.

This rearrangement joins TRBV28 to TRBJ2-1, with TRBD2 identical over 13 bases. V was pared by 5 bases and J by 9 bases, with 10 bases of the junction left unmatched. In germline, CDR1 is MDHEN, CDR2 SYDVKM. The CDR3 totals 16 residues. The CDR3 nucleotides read TGTGCCAGCAGTGCCATACTAGCGGGGGGGCCCGTTGAGCAGTTCTTC. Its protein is CASSAILAGGPVEQFF.

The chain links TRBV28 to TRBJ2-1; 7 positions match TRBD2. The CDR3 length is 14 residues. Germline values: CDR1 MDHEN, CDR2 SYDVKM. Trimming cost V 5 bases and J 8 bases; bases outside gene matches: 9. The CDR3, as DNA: TGTGCCAGCAGTGGGGGACTAACCGGCGATGAGCAGTTCTTC. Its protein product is CASSGGLTGDEQFF.

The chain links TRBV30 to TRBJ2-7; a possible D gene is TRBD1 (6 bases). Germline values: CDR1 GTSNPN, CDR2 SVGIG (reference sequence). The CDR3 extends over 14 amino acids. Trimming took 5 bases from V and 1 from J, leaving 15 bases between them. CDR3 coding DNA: TGTGCCTGGGCTCAGGACGGGACATCCTACGAGCAGTACTTC. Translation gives CAWAQDGTSYEQYF.

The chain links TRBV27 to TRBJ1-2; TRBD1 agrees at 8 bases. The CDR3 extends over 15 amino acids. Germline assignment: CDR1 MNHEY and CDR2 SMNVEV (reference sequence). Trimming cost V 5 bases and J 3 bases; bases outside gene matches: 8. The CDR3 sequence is CASSPRQGSDYGYTF. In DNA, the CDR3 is TGTGCCAGCAGTCCTCGACAGGGGAGCGACTATGGCTACACCTTC.

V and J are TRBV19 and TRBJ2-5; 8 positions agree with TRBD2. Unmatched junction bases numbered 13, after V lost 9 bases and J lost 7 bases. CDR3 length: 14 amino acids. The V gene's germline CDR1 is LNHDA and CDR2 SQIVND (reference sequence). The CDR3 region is CASSPTGGVGTQYF. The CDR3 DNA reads TGTGCCAGCAGTCCCACGGGGGGGGTAGGGACCCAGTACTTC.

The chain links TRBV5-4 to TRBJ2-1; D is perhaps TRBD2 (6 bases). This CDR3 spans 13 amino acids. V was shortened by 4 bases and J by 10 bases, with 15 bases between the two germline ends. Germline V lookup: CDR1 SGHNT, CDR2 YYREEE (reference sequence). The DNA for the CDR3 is TGTGCCAGCAGCAAGCCCGGGGGTAGGGAGCAGTTCTTC. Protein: CASSKPGGREQFF.

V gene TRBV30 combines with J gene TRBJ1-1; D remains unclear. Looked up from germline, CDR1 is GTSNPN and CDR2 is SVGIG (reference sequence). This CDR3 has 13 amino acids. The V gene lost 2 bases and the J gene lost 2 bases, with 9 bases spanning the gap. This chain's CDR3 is CAWSMEYNTEAFF. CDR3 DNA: TGTGCCTGGAGTATGGAGTACAACACTGAAGCTTTCTTT.

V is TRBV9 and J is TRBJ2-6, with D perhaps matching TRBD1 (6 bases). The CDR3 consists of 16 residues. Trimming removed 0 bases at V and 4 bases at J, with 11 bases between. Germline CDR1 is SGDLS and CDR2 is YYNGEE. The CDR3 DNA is TGTGCCAGCAGCGTAGCCAGGGGATACGGGGCCAACGTCCTGACTTTC. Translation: CASSVARGYGANVLTF. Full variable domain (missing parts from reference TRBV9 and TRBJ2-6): DSGVTQTPKHLITATGQRVTLRCSPRSGDLSVYWYQQSLDQGLQFLIQYYNGEERAKGNILERFSAQQFPDLHSELNLSSLELGDSALYFCASSVARGYGANVLTFGAGSRLTVL.

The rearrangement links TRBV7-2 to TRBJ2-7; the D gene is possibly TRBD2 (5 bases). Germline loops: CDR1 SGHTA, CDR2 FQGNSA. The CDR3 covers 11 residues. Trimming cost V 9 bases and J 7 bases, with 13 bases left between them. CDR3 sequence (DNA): TGTGCCAGTTCGGTTGGAGGAGAGCAGTACTTC. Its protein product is CASSVGGEQYF.

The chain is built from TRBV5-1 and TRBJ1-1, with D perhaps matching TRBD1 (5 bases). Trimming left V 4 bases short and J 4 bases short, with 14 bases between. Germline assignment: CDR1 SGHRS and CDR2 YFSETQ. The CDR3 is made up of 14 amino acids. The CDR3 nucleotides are TGCGCCAGCAGCGACCCTCGCGGGACCACTGAAGCTTTCTTT. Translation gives CASSDPRGTTEAFF.

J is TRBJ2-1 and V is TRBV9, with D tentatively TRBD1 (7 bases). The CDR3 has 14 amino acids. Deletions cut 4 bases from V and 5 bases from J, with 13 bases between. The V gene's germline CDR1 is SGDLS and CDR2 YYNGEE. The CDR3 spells CASSLQGGNNEQFF. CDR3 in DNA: TGTGCCAGCAGCCTCCAGGGGGGAAACAATGAGCAGTTCTTC.

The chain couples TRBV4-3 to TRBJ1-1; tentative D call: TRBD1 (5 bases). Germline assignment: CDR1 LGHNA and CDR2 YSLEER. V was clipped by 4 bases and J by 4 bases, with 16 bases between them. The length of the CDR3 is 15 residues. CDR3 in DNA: TGCGCCAGCAGCCCCCTTTCGGGGGGGAGCACTGAAGCTTTCTTT. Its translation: CASSPLSGGSTEAFF.

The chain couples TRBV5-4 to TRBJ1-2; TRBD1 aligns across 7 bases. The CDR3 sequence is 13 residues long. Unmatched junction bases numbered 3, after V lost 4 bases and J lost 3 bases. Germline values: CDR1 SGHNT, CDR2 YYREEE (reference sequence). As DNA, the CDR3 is TGTGCCAGCAGCGTACAGGGGTACTATGGCTACACCTTC. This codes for CASSVQGYYGYTF.

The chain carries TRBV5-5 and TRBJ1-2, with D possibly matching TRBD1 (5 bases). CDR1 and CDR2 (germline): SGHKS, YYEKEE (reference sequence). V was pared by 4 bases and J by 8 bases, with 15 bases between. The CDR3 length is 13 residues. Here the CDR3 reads CASSPMTAGGYTF. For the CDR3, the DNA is TGTGCCAGCAGCCCGATGACAGCAGGCGGCTACACCTTC. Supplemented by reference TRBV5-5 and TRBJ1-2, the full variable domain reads DAGVTQSPTHLIKTRGQQVTLRCSPISGHKSVSWYQQVLGQGPQFIFQYYEKEERGRGNFPDRFSARQFPNYSSELNVNALLLGDSALYLCASSPMTAGGYTFGSGTRLTVV.

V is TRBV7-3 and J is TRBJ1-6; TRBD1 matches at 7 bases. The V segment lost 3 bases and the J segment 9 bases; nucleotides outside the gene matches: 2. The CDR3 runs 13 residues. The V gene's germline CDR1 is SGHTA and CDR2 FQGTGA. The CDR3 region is CASSLNRGSPLHF. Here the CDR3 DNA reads TGTGCCAGCAGCTTGAACAGGGGTTCACCCCTCCACTTT.

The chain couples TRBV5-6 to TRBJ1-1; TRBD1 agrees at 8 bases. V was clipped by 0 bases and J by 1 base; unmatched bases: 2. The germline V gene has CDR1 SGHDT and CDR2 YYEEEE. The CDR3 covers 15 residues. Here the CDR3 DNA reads TGTGCCAGCAGCTTGGGGGACAGGTCGAACACTGAAGCTTTCTTT. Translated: CASSLGDRSNTEAFF.

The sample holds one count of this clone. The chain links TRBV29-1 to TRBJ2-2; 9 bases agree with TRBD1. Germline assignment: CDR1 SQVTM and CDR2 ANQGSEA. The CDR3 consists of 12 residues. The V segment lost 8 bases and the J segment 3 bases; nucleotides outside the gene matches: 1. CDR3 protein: CSWTGDTGELFF. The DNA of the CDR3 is TGCAGCTGGACAGGGGACACCGGGGAGCTGTTTTTT.

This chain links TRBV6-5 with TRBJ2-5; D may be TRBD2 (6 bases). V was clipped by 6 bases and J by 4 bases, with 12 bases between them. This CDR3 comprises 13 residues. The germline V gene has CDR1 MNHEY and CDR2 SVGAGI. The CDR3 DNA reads TGTGCCAGCAGCAGAGGGGAGGCAGAGACCCAGTACTTC. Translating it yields CASSRGEAETQYF.

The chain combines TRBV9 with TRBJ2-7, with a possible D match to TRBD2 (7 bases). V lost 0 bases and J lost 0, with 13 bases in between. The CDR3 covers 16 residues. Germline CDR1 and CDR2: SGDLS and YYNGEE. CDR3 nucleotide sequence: TGTGCCAGCAGCGTAGGAACGGGGGGCCTCTCCTACGAGCAGTACTTC. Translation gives CASSVGTGGLSYEQYF.

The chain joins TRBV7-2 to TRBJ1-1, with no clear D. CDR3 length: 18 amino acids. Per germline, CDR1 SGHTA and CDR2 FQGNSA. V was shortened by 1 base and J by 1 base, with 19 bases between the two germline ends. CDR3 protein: CASSLEIMRSLRNTEAFF. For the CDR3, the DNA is TGTGCCAGCAGCTTAGAGATAATGAGGAGCCTAAGGAACACTGAAGCTTTCTTT. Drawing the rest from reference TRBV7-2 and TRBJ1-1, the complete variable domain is GAGVSQSPSNKVTEKGKDVELRCDPISGHTALYWYRQSLGQGLEFLIYFQGNSAPDKSGLPSDRFSAERTGGSVSTLTIQRTQQEDSAVYLCASSLEIMRSLRNTEAFFGQGTRLTVV.

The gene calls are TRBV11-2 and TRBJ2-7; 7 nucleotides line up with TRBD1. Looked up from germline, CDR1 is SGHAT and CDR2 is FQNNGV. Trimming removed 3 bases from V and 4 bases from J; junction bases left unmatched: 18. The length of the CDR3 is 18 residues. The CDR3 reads CASSFYIRVSEGAYEQYF. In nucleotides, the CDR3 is TGTGCCAGCAGCTTTTATATCCGCGTCTCAGAGGGGGCTTACGAGCAGTACTTC.

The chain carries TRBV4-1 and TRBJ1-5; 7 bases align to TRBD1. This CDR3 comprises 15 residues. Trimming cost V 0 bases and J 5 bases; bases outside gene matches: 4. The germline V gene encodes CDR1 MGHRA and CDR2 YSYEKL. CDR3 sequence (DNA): TGCGCCAGCAGCCAAGACGACAGGGCTCATCAGCCCCAGCATTTT. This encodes CASSQDDRAHQPQHF.

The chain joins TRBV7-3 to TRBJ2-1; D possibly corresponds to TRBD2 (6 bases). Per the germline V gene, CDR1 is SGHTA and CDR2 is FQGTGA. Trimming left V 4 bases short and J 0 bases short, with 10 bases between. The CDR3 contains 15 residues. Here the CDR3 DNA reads TGTGCCAGCAGCTCGCGGGGAAGCTCCTACAATGAGCAGTTCTTC. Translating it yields CASSSRGSSYNEQFF.

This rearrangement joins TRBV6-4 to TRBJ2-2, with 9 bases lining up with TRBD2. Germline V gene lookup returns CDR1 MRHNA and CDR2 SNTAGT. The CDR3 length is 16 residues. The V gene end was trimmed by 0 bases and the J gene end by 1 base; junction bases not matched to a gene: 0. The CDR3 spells CASSDSAGGNTGELFF. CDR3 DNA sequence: TGTGCCAGCAGTGACTCAGCGGGGGGGAACACCGGGGAGCTGTTTTTT.